These 14 T cell receptor beta chains were sequenced from one sample in a study of T cell repertoires in cytomegalovirus infection. MiXCR was run by TCRdb on the reads, yielding one entry per CDR3 protein. The table records 150,000 to 200,000 distinct CDR3 sequences, over 13% of them present only once. Specimen: PBMCs. These TCRs come from a human donor in good health (CMV status not recorded). Some clones in this sample may be carry-over from other donors' samples.

This clonotype was picked up many times. The chain joins TRBV7-6 to TRBJ2-4, with D unresolved. The CDR3 spans 19 residues. The germline V and J ends were trimmed by 6 bases and 0 bases, with 24 bases remaining between them. CDR1 SGHVS and CDR2 FNYEAQ come from the germline V gene. CDR3 nucleotide sequence: TGTGCCAGCAGTTTCACCCCCCCCCAGGACCGAGTAGCCAAAAACATTCAGTACTTC. Protein product: CASSFTPPQDRVAKNIQYF.

The sample holds many counts of this clonotype. This sequence joins TRBV7-2 and TRBJ1-2; D uncertain. Germline lookup yields CDR1 SGHTA and CDR2 FQGNSA. This CDR3 is built from 15 residues. The V end lost 6 bases, the J end lost 0 bases, and 14 bases lay between the germline ends. Written as DNA, the CDR3 is TGTGCCAGCAGTCCACTAATCAGAGCTAACTATGGCTACACCTTC. Its translation is CASSPLIRANYGYTF.

Many counts were recorded for this clonotype. The CDR3 DNA follows: TGTGCCAGCAGCTTCCTAGTGGGGAGGGCCGATGAGCAGTTCTTC. Protein: CASSFLVGRADEQFF. The chain is built from TRBV7-2 and TRBJ2-1; 7 nucleotides align to TRBD2. The CDR3 length is 15 residues. Germline values: CDR1 SGHTA, CDR2 FQGNSA. The V and J ends lost 3 bases and 8 bases, in that order; junction bases with no gene match: 10.

Concerning this clonotype itself: The CDR3 end shows no conserved phenylalanine or tryptophan, and so a read error is likely. V gene TRBV11-2 combines with J gene TRBJ2-7, with unresolved D. CDR3 length: 14 amino acids. V was clipped by 0 bases and J by 6 bases, with 12 bases between them. Germline V gene data show CDR1 as SGHAT and CDR2 as FQNNGV. The CDR3 reads CASSLDPAWGEQYL. The CDR3, as DNA: TGTGCCAGCAGCTTAGATCCGGCCTGGGGCGAGCAGTACTTA.

This clonotype was seen a handful of times. The rearrangement links TRBV28 to TRBJ2-5, with 10 bases fitting TRBD1. With 5 bases clipped from V and 3 bases from J, the junction kept 15 bases outside the gene matches. The CDR3 is made up of 18 amino acids. From germline, CDR1 is MDHEN and CDR2 SYDVKM. The CDR3 coding sequence is TGTGCCAGCAGTACAGACAGGGGGCCTATCCGCACCAAAGAGACCCAGTACTTC. This sequence encodes CASSTDRGPIRTKETQYF. Based on the CDR3 plus reference TRBV28 and TRBJ2-5, the full variable domain is DVKVTQSSRYLVKRTGEKVFLECVQDMDHENMFWYRQDPGLGLRLIYFSYDVKMKEKGDIPEGYSVSREKKERFSLILESASTNQTSMYLCASSTDRGPIRTKETQYFGPGTRLLVL.

The gene calls are TRBV4-1 and TRBJ2-7; perhaps TRBD1 as D (6 bases). Per germline, CDR1 MGHRA and CDR2 YSYEKL. Between the trimmed V and J ends, which lost 5 bases and 3 bases, there was a span of 20 bases. The CDR3 has 16 residues. The CDR3 loop reads CASSFDRYAGGYEQYF. CDR3 sequence (DNA): TGCGCCAGCAGCTTCGACAGGTATGCAGGCGGCTACGAGCAGTACTTC.

This clonotype has at least ten counts. V is TRBV28 and J is TRBJ1-5; 9 bases agree with TRBD1. The germline CDR1 and CDR2 sequences are MDHEN and SYDVKM. This CDR3 comprises 17 residues. V trimming: 5 bases; J trimming: 6 bases; junction bases outside the gene matches: 14. The CDR3 protein is CASSPPSGGTGTQPQHF. Here the CDR3 DNA reads TGTGCCAGCAGTCCCCCTTCTGGAGGGACAGGGACTCAGCCCCAGCATTTT.

At least ten counts were recorded for this clonotype. This chain connects TRBV7-9 to TRBJ1-2; D remains ambiguous. Germline assignment: CDR1 SEHNR and CDR2 FQNEAQ (reference sequence). Trimming took off 5 bases at V and 3 bases at J, with 13 bases between the two ends. CDR3 length: 14 amino acids. Written as DNA, the CDR3 is TGTGCCAGCAGCCCATCCTACGGCGACTATGGCTACACCTTC. Its protein is CASSPSYGDYGYTF. The full variable domain, rest sourced from reference TRBV7-9 and TRBJ1-2, is DTGVSQNPRHKITKRGQNVTFRCDPISEHNRLYWYRQTLGQGPEFLTYFQNEAQLEKSRLLSDRFSAERPKGSFSTLEIQRTEQGDSAMYLCASSPSYGDYGYTFGSGTRLTVV.

This clonotype has at least ten counts. This chain uses TRBV11-2 with TRBJ2-5; D might be TRBD1 (6 bases). Germline V CDR1 and CDR2: SGHAT, FQNNGV. The CDR3 loop spans 14 amino acids. V was clipped by 0 bases and J by 5 bases, with 10 bases between them. CDR3: CASSLEDRRETQYF. The CDR3 DNA reads as TGTGCCAGCAGCTTAGAAGACAGGAGGGAGACCCAGTACTTC.

This clonotype was seen repeatedly, ten times or more. The rearrangement uses TRBV10-3 and TRBJ1-1; tentative D call: TRBD1 (5 bases). The V gene lost 6 bases and the J gene lost 1 base, with 12 bases spanning the gap. Germline V CDR1 and CDR2: ENHRY, SYGVKD. This CDR3 contains 14 residues. This CDR3 is CAISGAPSNTEAFF. The CDR3 DNA reads TGTGCCATCAGCGGGGCCCCATCGAACACTGAAGCTTTCTTT.

This clonotype was counted many times. The rearrangement joins TRBV12-3 or TRBV12-4 to TRBJ1-4; possibly TRBD1 for D (5 bases). V dropped 3 bases and J dropped 8 bases, with 13 bases sitting between them. The CDR3 has 14 amino acids. The CDR3 coding sequence is TGTGCCAGCAGTTTGTCCGGGACTTGGGAAAAACTGTTTTTT. Protein: CASSLSGTWEKLFF.

This clonotype was observed a few times. The chain has TRBV15 and TRBJ1-2, with D perhaps TRBD1 (5 bases). V was clipped by 0 bases and J by 4 bases, with 15 bases between them. Germline V lookup: CDR1 LNHNV, CDR2 YYDKDF (reference sequence). This CDR3 comprises 16 residues. The CDR3 protein is CATSRDRSPGGYGYTF. CDR3 bases: TGTGCCACCAGCAGAGATAGATCCCCGGGGGGCTATGGCTACACCTTC.

The chain joins TRBV6-2 or TRBV6-3 to TRBJ2-1; no firm D call. The CDR3 is 12 residues long. Trimming stripped 8 bases from V and 0 bases from J, with 5 bases between. The germline V gene has CDR1 MNHEY and CDR2 SVGEGT. The CDR3 bases are TGTGCCAGCCGCTTCTCCTACAATGAGCAGTTCTTC. It yields the protein CASRFSYNEQFF.

This clonotype was counted at least ten times. V is TRBV7-2 and J is TRBJ1-2, with D uncertain. The germline gives CDR1 SGHTA, CDR2 FQGNSA. V was pared by 5 bases and J by 2 bases, with 12 bases between. CDR3 size: 14 residues. This CDR3 reads CASSLRRENYGYTF. The CDR3 DNA is TGTGCCAGCAGCCTCCGTCGGGAGAACTATGGCTACACCTTC. Combining the CDR3 with reference TRBV7-2 and TRBJ1-2 gives the whole variable domain GAGVSQSPSNKVTEKGKDVELRCDPISGHTALYWYRQSLGQGLEFLIYFQGNSAPDKSGLPSDRFSAERTGGSVSTLTIQRTQQEDSAVYLCASSLRRENYGYTFGSGTRLTVV.